The entry below gives a single TCR beta chain sequence along with its context. Its antigen is undetermined. The data stem from a study of Ad26.COV2.S vaccination and SARS-CoV-2 variants. About the study: Doses of Ad26.COV2.S were injected into muscle once or twice, 56 days apart. Regarding the study as a whole: It is possible that the TCR breadth and depth analyses underestimated the total T cell responses. CD8+ and CD4+ T cells specific for spike reportedly responded with substantial breadth after vaccination.

Treatment indicated: 19 received Ad26.COV2.S at low or high dose, single or two shots; roughly five received placebo; per-sample allocation not given. Repertoires come from day 63 after the first vaccine or placebo injection. The method was immunoSEQ multiplex PCR; TCRdb's version includes in-frame clones alone and lacks a portion of them. Among 250,000 to 300,000 clones listed, more than 70% were seen once. The V segment lost 0 bases and the J segment 13 bases; nucleotides outside the gene matches: 20. CDR1 MGHRA and CDR2 YSYEKL come from the germline V gene. The CDR3 sequence is 18 residues long. This clonotype originated in a person aged 18-65 years who received the Ad26.COV2.S COVID-19 vaccine or a placebo. This sequence joins TRBV4-1 and TRBJ2-1; 8 bases fit TRBD2. The sample here was peripheral blood, taken in a trial of Ad26.COV2.S vaccine versus placebo. DNA for the CDR3: TGCGCCAGCAGCCAAGACATCGTCGGAACTAGCGGTAAAAGTGGTCAGTTCTTC. As protein: CASSQDIVGTSGKSGQFF.